The rows below give T cell receptor beta chains drawn from one sample of a study of T cells in localized non-small cell lung cancer. TCRdb's table, derived via immunoSEQ multiplex PCR, lists solely in-frame clones and lacks some. Here the sample spans some 15,000 clones, about four fifths being singletons. Source: peripheral blood, taken before any cancer treatment. All receptors derive from a male donor older than 55 with stage I lung adenocarcinoma. Both conserved end residues are part of each CDR3. Expanded clones are given a class, and other clones once, few, many or no size at all.

TRBJ2-5 | - | TRBV7-8 | 15 | CASSVTSGVQETQYF
TRBJ2-3 | - | TRBV7-3 | 15 | CASSRDRAATDTQYF
TRBJ1-4 | - | TRBV7-3 | 16 | CASSLSGRGINEKLFF
TRBJ1-1 | - | TRBV28 | 15 | CASSPDPHPGVVAFF
TRBJ2-2 | - | TRBV7-2 | 13 | CASSSYYPGELFF
TRBJ2-1 | - | TRBV7-9 | 13 | CASSRDGYNEQFF
TRBJ1-4 | - | TRBV27 | 15 | CASSIGRSTNEKLFF
TRBJ1-1 | - | TRBV7-8 | 13 | CASSLRGGQVAFF
TRBJ2-1 | once | TRBV7-7 | 16 | CASSLGGDRGHHEQFF
TRBJ1-5 | - | TRBV4-1 | 13 | CASSQEVNQPQHF
TRBJ2-7 | few | TRBV7-9 | 14 | CASSDDRSTYEQYF
TRBJ2-2 | - | TRBV11-3 | 16 | CASSLSRQAMGGELFF
TRBJ1-5 | - | TRBV10-2 | 16 | CASSGTGGFSNQPQHF
TRBJ2-4 | - | TRBV6-1 | 15 | CASSEYGPRGDIQYF
TRBJ2-6 | - | TRBV29-1 | 15 | CSVPDLGAGANVLTF
TRBJ1-4 | - | TRBV28 | 11 | CASTLGLELFF
TRBJ2-5 | - | TRBV2 | 10 | CASSGETQYF
TRBJ1-4 | few | TRBV9 | 11 | CASSAGDRLFF
TRBJ2-3 | - | TRBV6-1 | 15 | CASTPDPDRGGTQYF
TRBJ2-5 | - | TRBV10-3 | 16 | CAISDPRGEYQETQYF
TRBJ2-5 | - | TRBV14 | 14 | CASSPDRAWETQYF
TRBJ1-5 | once | TRBV6-6 | 12 | CASSSVDQPQHF
TRBJ2-4 | - | TRBV7-2 | 13 | CASSLATKNIQYF
TRBJ1-1 | few | TRBV23-1 | 17 | CASSQSVDRGRNTEAFF
TRBJ2-4 | - | TRBV7-9 | 18 | CASSLVTTGGLAKNIQYF
TRBJ2-5 | - | TRBV27 | 14 | CASRMGQGGKTQYF
TRBJ2-1 | few | TRBV19 | 14 | CASSIRDLRNEQFF
TRBJ2-7 | - | TRBV28 | 15 | CASSDPGQGAYEQYF
TRBJ2-2 | - | TRBV19 | 13 | CASSTLITGELFF
TRBJ2-1 | few | TRBV9 | 15 | CASSVRGTSGNEQFF
TRBJ1-4 | - | TRBV18 | 13 | CASSPPTNEKLFF
TRBJ1-5 | - | TRBV4-1 | 13 | CASSQPSNQPQHF